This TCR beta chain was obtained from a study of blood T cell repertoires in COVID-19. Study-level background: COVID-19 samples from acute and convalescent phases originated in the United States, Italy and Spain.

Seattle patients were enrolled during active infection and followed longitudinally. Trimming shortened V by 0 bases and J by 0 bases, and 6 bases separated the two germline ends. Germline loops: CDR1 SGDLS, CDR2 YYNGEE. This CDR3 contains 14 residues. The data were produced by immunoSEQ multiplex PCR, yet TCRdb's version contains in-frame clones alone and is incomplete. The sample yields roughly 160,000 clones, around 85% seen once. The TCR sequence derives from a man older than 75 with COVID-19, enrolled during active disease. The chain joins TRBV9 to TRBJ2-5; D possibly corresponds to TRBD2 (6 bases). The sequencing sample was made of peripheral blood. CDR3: CASSVGTNQETQYF. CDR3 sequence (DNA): TGTGCCAGCAGCGTAGGGACTAACCAAGAGACCCAGTACTTC.